A selection of T cell receptor beta chains follows, all from one sample in a study of cytomegalovirus exposure and HLA in healthy donors. The assay was immunoSEQ multiplex PCR, and TCRdb's table has in-frame clones only and misses some. The repertoire has 120,000 or so clones, 55% to 75% of them found once; the top ten carry less than 5%. Sequences were obtained from PBMCs. The receptor set was obtained from a man aged 30 to 45 in good health and CMV-seronegative. Each CDR3 is given with its conserved first and last residue. Fields, in order: CDR3 DNA, CDR3 protein, clone size, D gene, J gene, V gene. D genes are given only for firm matches. Size values are once, few and many counts, or a class for expanded clones, and some rows have none.

TGTGCCAGCAGTCGCCAACAGGGTCCGGGTCAGCCCCAGCATTTT CASSRQQGPGQPQHF - - TRBJ1-5 TRBV6-5
TGTGCCAGCAGCTTGGACCCGGCCGGGACAGGGGGCGCGTTTAGCTATGGCTACACCTTC CASSLDPAGTGGAFSYGYTF few TRBD1 TRBJ1-2 TRBV5-4
TGTGCCAGCAGTCCCCCGGGGGGATCCATGAGAAAACTGTTTTTT CASSPPGGSMRKLFF - - TRBJ1-4 TRBV28
TGTGCCTGGAGTCGCCTGGGCAGGGAGCAGTTCTTC CAWSRLGREQFF - - TRBJ2-1 TRBV30
TGTGCCAGCAGCGCTCAGACAGGGGGCGCGGGCTACACCTTC CASSAQTGGAGYTF - TRBD1 TRBJ1-2 TRBV5-6
TGTGCCTGGAGTGGGTACAAGAATTCCGGGGAGCTGTTTTTT CAWSGYKNSGELFF - - TRBJ2-2 TRBV30
TGTGCCAGCAGTTTAACAGCCGCCTACGAGCAGTACTTC CASSLTAAYEQYF - - TRBJ2-7 TRBV28
TGTGCCAGCAGACCTGGGACAGGGGAGAATTCCTACAATGAGCAGTTCTTC CASRPGTGENSYNEQFF - TRBD1 TRBJ2-1 TRBV27
TGTGCCAGCTCACCATCCGGGGGATTTATCTCCGAGCAGTACTTC CASSPSGGFISEQYF - - TRBJ2-7 TRBV18
TGTGCCAGCAGCTCCAGACAGGGAGAGACCCAGTACTTC CASSSRQGETQYF - TRBD1 TRBJ2-5 TRBV13
TGTGCCAGCAGCACCGACAGGTCTAACTATGGCTACACCTTC CASSTDRSNYGYTF - - TRBJ1-2 TRBV2
TGTGCCAGCAGTTACGGGGTAGGGAGACACACTGAAGCTTTCTTT CASSYGVGRHTEAFF few - TRBJ1-1 TRBV6-5
TGCGCCAGCACTTCGGGGTCTGGCTACACCTTC CASTSGSGYTF - - TRBJ1-2 TRBV5-1
TGTGCCAGCACCTTCGGAGCGGGGGGGACCTACGAGCAGTACTTC CASTFGAGGTYEQYF few TRBD2 TRBJ2-7 TRBV28
TGTGCCAGCAGCCCCAATACTGTCACAGATACGCAGTATTTT CASSPNTVTDTQYF - - TRBJ2-3 TRBV9
TGTGCCAGCAGCCAGATGCAAGAGACCCAGTACTTC CASSQMQETQYF once - TRBJ2-5 TRBV7-6
TGTGCCAGCAGCCAACACACGTCCTACGAGCAGTACTTC CASSQHTSYEQYF - - TRBJ2-7 TRBV7-3
TGTGCCTGGAGTGTACCGGGACTACGAACCGGGGAGCTGTTTTTT CAWSVPGLRTGELFF few TRBD2 TRBJ2-2 TRBV30
TGTGCCAGCAGCCTAAATACAGGATCCACCGGGGAGCTGTTTTTT CASSLNTGSTGELFF - - TRBJ2-2 TRBV6-5
TGTGCCAGCAGCTTCATTGAGGGGGATGAGCAGTTCTTC CASSFIEGDEQFF - - TRBJ2-1 TRBV7-2
TGTGCCATCAGCTCTGGACAGGGGAGAGCCTACGAGCAGTACTTC CAISSGQGRAYEQYF few TRBD1 TRBJ2-7 TRBV10-3
TGTGCCAGCAGCTTACTCCCCTACGGGACCCAGTACTTC CASSLLPYGTQYF - - TRBJ2-5 TRBV11-3
TGCGCCAGCAGCTTGTTCGGGGACTCTGGAAACACCATATATTTT CASSLFGDSGNTIYF - - TRBJ1-3 TRBV5-1
TGCGCCAGCAGCTTGACCGGGACAGTCCCCAATCAGCCCCAGCATTTT CASSLTGTVPNQPQHF - TRBD1 TRBJ1-5 TRBV5-1
TGTGCCAGCAGCTTAGGAGGCGTCGACTACGAGCAGTACTTC CASSLGGVDYEQYF few - TRBJ2-7 TRBV7-2
TGTGCCAGCCAAAGGGGCAGTAATAATTCACCCCTCCACTTT CASQRGSNNSPLHF - - TRBJ1-6 TRBV6-5
TGTGCTAGCAGCGTAGGGCCAGGGAACACTGAAGCTTTCTTT CASSVGPGNTEAFF - - TRBJ1-1 TRBV9